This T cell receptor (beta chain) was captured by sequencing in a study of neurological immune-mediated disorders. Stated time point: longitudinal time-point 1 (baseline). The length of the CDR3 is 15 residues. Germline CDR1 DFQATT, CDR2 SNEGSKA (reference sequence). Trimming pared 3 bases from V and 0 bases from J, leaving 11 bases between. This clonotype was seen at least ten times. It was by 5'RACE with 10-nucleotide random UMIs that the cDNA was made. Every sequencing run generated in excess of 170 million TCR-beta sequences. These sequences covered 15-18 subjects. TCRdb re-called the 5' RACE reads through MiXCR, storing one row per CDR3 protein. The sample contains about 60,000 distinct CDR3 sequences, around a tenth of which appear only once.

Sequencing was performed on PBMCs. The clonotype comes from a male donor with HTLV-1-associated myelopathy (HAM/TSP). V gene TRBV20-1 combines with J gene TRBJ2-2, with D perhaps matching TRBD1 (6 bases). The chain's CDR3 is CSASRGGPNTGELFF. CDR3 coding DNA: TGCAGTGCTAGTCGAGGGGGACCGAACACCGGGGAGCTGTTTTTT.